What follows are 30 T cell receptor beta chains derived from one specimen sequenced in a study of T cell repertoires in cytomegalovirus infection (dated by TCRdb to the late 2010s). The sample was run on an Illumina HiSeq 1500. TCRdb reanalyzed the raw reads on its own, using fastp at Q25 for trimming and MiXCR for clone calling, and kept in-frame beta chains. Rows are unified per CDR3 protein, each entry keeping the most common DNA and genes. Present in this sample are approximately 750,000 distinct CDR3 sequences, 35% of which were seen just once. The ten largest make up 2.8% of the sample. The material sequenced was PBMCs. The receptors originated from a human donor in good health (CMV status not recorded). Some clones in this sample may be carry-over from other donors' samples.

Remarks on this clonotype: An end of the junction differs from the germline gene, which may be a read error. The chain recombines TRBV18 with TRBJ2-4, with D hard to call. In germline, CDR1 is KGHSH, CDR2 LQKENI. The CDR3 runs 12 residues. The CDR3 is CAISPPNNIQYF. The CDR3 DNA sequence: TGTGCCATCTCACCCCCTAATAACATTCAGTACTTC.

The chain couples TRBV7-6 to TRBJ2-1, with 11 bases aligning to TRBD2. Germline V gives CDR1 SGHVS, CDR2 FNYEAQ. The CDR3 contains 16 residues. Trimming cost V 5 bases and J 10 bases; bases outside gene matches: 13. The CDR3 is CASSLGTSGLPWEQFF. DNA of the CDR3: TGTGCCAGCAGCCTTGGGACTAGCGGCCTCCCCTGGGAGCAGTTCTTC.

V usage is TRBV11-2 and J usage is TRBJ2-6; the D call may be TRBD1 or TRBD2 (5 bases each). The CDR3 has 17 residues. Germline V gene sequence: CDR1 SGHAT, CDR2 FQNNGV. V gave up 2 bases and J gave up 2 bases, with 13 bases separating them. CDR3 sequence (DNA): TGTGCCAGCAGCTTATTTGAGGGGACCGCTGGGGCCAACGTCCTGACTTTC. Residues: CASSLFEGTAGANVLTF.

The chain carries TRBV7-8 and TRBJ1-5; D possibly corresponds to TRBD1 (6 bases). From germline, CDR1 is SGHVS and CDR2 FQNEAQ. The CDR3 runs to 17 residues. Trimming took off 1 base at V and 1 base at J, with 14 bases between the two ends. Here the CDR3 reads CASSLVGRGLSNQPQHF. The CDR3 DNA sequence: TGTGCCAGCAGCTTAGTGGGCAGGGGCTTAAGCAATCAGCCCCAGCATTTT.

The table lists this clonotype with a few counts. The chain joins TRBV7-9 to TRBJ2-3; D unclear. The CDR3 extends over 12 amino acids. Germline lookup yields CDR1 SEHNR and CDR2 FQNEAQ (reference sequence). The ends were cut back, 5 bases at V and 12 bases at J, with 15 bases in the middle. The CDR3 region has the DNA TGTGCCAGCAGCCATTTATACGGCGACCAGTATTTT. Its translation: CASSHLYGDQYF.

The gene calls are TRBV28 and TRBJ1-1; TRBD1 matches 9 bases. The germline CDR1 and CDR2 sequences are MDHEN and SYDVKM. The junction had 11 bases not matched to a gene; V was cut back by 4 bases and J by 5 bases. This CDR3 is built from 16 residues. CDR3 bases: TGTGCCAGCAGTTCAACAGGGGGCCCGGGTAGGACTGAAGCTTTCTTT. Amino acids: CASSSTGGPGRTEAFF.

This clonotype was picked up many times. This sequence joins TRBV7-2 and TRBJ2-1, with D hard to call. The CDR3 covers 14 residues. Trimming shortened V by 3 bases and J by 2 bases, and 8 bases separated the two germline ends. Germline CDR1 is SGHTA and CDR2 is FQGNSA. The CDR3 sequence is CASSFYPTYNEQFF. The CDR3 DNA is TGTGCCAGCAGCTTTTACCCGACCTACAATGAGCAGTTCTTC. The variable domain in full, with the rest retrieved from reference TRBV7-2 and TRBJ2-1, is GAGVSQSPSNKVTEKGKDVELRCDPISGHTALYWYRQSLGQGLEFLIYFQGNSAPDKSGLPSDRFSAERTGGSVSTLTIQRTQQEDSAVYLCASSFYPTYNEQFFGPGTRLTVL.

In this sample, this clonotype turned up many times. This chain links TRBV7-2 with TRBJ2-1, with 7 bases that match TRBD1. The CDR3 covers 16 residues. Trimming took 5 bases from V and 2 from J; bases not matched to a gene: 9. Germline CDR1 and CDR2: SGHTA and FQGNSA. For the CDR3, the DNA is TGTGCCAGCAGCCATAGACAGGGTAGGACCTACAATGAGCAGTTCTTC. It encodes CASSHRQGRTYNEQFF.

The chain is built from TRBV19 and TRBJ2-6; a weak D match, TRBD2 (5 bases). The CDR3 runs 16 residues. Germline CDR1 reads LNHDA; CDR2 reads SQIVND (reference sequence). V shed 3 bases and J shed 1 base, with 10 bases lying between them. CDR3 nucleotide sequence: TGTGCCAGTAGTATGGTGAGGGTGTCTGGGGCCAACGTCCTGACTTTC. It encodes CASSMVRVSGANVLTF.

The rearrangement links TRBV12-3 or TRBV12-4 to TRBJ2-3; TRBD2 agrees at 8 bases. V lost 6 bases and J lost 1; bases outside the gene matches: 6. CDR3 length: 15 amino acids. In DNA, the CDR3 is TGTGCCAGCAGGCCTCGCGGGGGGCGCACAGATACGCAGTATTTT. Protein: CASRPRGGRTDTQYF.

V and J are TRBV6-1 and TRBJ2-1; no definite D call. In germline, CDR1 is MNHNS, CDR2 SASEGT. This CDR3 is 13 amino acids long. Trimming pared 2 bases from V and 8 bases from J, leaving 10 bases between. CDR3 DNA sequence: TGTGCCAGCAGTGAACGGGCCCTGGATGAGCAGTTCTTC. Translation: CASSERALDEQFF.

V gene TRBV19 combines with J gene TRBJ2-7; D not certain. Germline-derived CDR1 and CDR2 are LNHDA and SQIVND (reference sequence). Deletions cut 5 bases from V and 2 bases from J, with 13 bases between. This CDR3 spans 14 amino acids. CDR3 loop: CASSFLRPPYEQYF. The CDR3 DNA is TGTGCCAGTAGTTTCCTTCGGCCCCCCTACGAGCAGTACTTC.

This clonotype was detected a few times. The rearrangement uses TRBV28 and TRBJ1-5; no reliable D call. Germline-derived CDR1 and CDR2 are MDHEN and SYDVKM. This CDR3 contains 13 residues. V gave up 6 bases and J gave up 10 bases, with 16 bases separating them. The CDR3 here is CASRPGSLSPQHF. The CDR3, as DNA: TGTGCCAGCAGACCCGGGTCGTTAAGCCCCCAGCATTTT.

The chain recombines TRBV28 with TRBJ2-1, with unresolved D. Per germline, CDR1 MDHEN and CDR2 SYDVKM. This CDR3 spans 13 amino acids. CDR3 in DNA: TGTTCCATCCAGGAGAGCTCCTACAATGAGCAGTTCTTC. Translation: CSIQESSYNEQFF. Using reference TRBV28 and TRBJ2-1 for the parts outside the CDR3, the full variable domain is DVKVTQSSRYLVKRTGEKVFLECVQDMDHENMFWYRQDPGLGLRLIYFSYDVKMKEKGDIPEGYSVSREKKERFSLILESASTNQTSMYLCSIQESSYNEQFFGPGTRLTVL.

V and J are TRBV4-2 and TRBJ1-2, with D possibly being TRBD1 (5 bases). This CDR3 is 17 amino acids long. Trimming cost V 0 bases and J 4 bases, with 18 bases left between them. Germline-derived CDR1 and CDR2 are LGHNA and YNFKEQ. The CDR3 DNA follows: TGTGCCAGCAGCCAAGATGAGAGGGAAGGGGAAACCTATGGCTACACCTTC. Protein sequence: CASSQDEREGETYGYTF.

The chain couples TRBV7-6 to TRBJ2-7; 8 bases fit TRBD1. CDR1 and CDR2 from the germline V gene are SGHVS and FNYEAQ. This CDR3 has 16 amino acids. Unmatched junction bases numbered 11, after V lost 5 bases and J lost 2 bases. The CDR3 sequence is CASSPSQGADAYEQYF. The CDR3 nucleotides read TGTGCCAGCAGCCCGAGCCAGGGGGCAGACGCCTACGAGCAGTACTTC.

The chain uses TRBV29-1 and TRBJ2-3, with D unclear. The V gene lost 8 bases and the J gene lost 11 bases, with 14 bases spanning the gap. Germline CDR1 is SQVTM and CDR2 is ANQGSEA. The CDR3 is 10 residues long. The CDR3 sequence: CSTLIGGQYF. CDR3 sequence (DNA): TGCAGCACCTTGATTGGTGGGCAGTATTTT.

This clonotype was counted at least ten times. This chain connects TRBV28 to TRBJ1-1; D is possibly TRBD1 (5 bases). The germline CDR1 and CDR2 sequences are MDHEN and SYDVKM. The V end lost 3 bases, the J end lost 5 bases, and 13 bases lay between the germline ends. There are 14 residues in the CDR3. CDR3 sequence: CASSLDPGLTEAFF. CDR3 DNA sequence: TGTGCCAGCAGTTTGGATCCAGGGTTAACTGAAGCTTTCTTT.

The chain uses TRBV6-1 and TRBJ1-3; the D gene is possibly TRBD1 (5 bases). Germline CDR1 MNHNS, CDR2 SASEGT. Deletions cut 5 bases from V and 0 bases from J, with 8 bases between. CDR3 length: 14 amino acids. The CDR3 loop is CASSQGDSGNTIYF. The CDR3 DNA sequence: TGTGCCAGCAGTCAGGGCGACTCTGGAAACACCATATATTTT.

This clonotype was found once. CDR3 protein: CASSLGLAAREQYF. The CDR3 region has the DNA TGTGCCAGCAGCTTGGGCCTAGCGGCTAGGGAGCAGTACTTC. The chain joins TRBV5-5 to TRBJ2-7, with 7 bases that match TRBD2. The CDR3 runs 14 residues. V was clipped by 0 bases and J by 7 bases; unmatched bases: 7. Germline V gene sequence: CDR1 SGHKS, CDR2 YYEKEE (reference sequence).

This chain uses TRBV7-8 with TRBJ2-2; TRBD2 matches at 7 bases. This CDR3 has 17 residues. Trimming cost V 0 bases and J 6 bases; bases outside gene matches: 10. Germline CDR1 reads SGHVS; CDR2 reads FQNEAQ. DNA for the CDR3: TGTGCCAGCAGCTTAGCGCAGGCGGGAGTGGGATCCGGGGAGCTGTTTTTT. Amino acids: CASSLAQAGVGSGELFF.

This clonotype was picked up a small number of times. The rearrangement joins TRBV7-2 to TRBJ1-4; 10 positions agree with TRBD1. CDR3 length equals 15 residues. Trimming took 1 base from V and 8 from J; bases not matched to a gene: 4. Germline V gene lookup returns CDR1 SGHTA and CDR2 FQGNSA. The CDR3 spells CASSLVGQGSEKLFF. In nucleotides, the CDR3 is TGTGCCAGCAGCTTAGTGGGACAGGGGAGCGAAAAACTGTTTTTT.

The genes are TRBV28 and TRBJ1-5; unclear D gene. The V gene lost 5 bases and the J gene lost 7 bases, with 21 bases spanning the gap. The CDR3 runs to 16 residues. The V gene's germline CDR1 is MDHEN and CDR2 SYDVKM. The CDR3 DNA reads TGTGCCAGCAGTGCTCCTACTCCAGGAGGAAGGCAGCCCCAGCATTTT. Its translation is CASSAPTPGGRQPQHF. The full variable domain, its missing parts supplied by reference TRBV28 and TRBJ1-5, is DVKVTQSSRYLVKRTGEKVFLECVQDMDHENMFWYRQDPGLGLRLIYFSYDVKMKEKGDIPEGYSVSREKKERFSLILESASTNQTSMYLCASSAPTPGGRQPQHFGDGTRLSIL.

This chain connects TRBV14 to TRBJ2-7; TRBD1 aligns across 10 bases. The junction had 10 bases not matched to a gene; V was cut back by 3 bases and J by 5 bases. In germline, CDR1 is SGHDN, CDR2 FVKESK. The CDR3 length is 16 residues. This CDR3 is CASSHRLTGGFNEQYF. The DNA of the CDR3 is TGTGCCAGCAGCCACCGCTTGACAGGGGGCTTTAACGAGCAGTACTTC.

Worth noting for this clonotype: A much larger clonotype is one base distant, so this may be a read error. The chain is built from TRBV7-8 and TRBJ1-6; 7 bases line up with TRBD1. CDR1 SGHVS and CDR2 FQNEAQ come from the germline V gene. The CDR3 length is 15 residues. In DNA, the CDR3 is TGTGCCAGCAGCGTGGGACAGTCTTATAATTCACCCCACCACTTT. Translating it yields CASSVGQSYNSPHHF.

To note about this clonotype: A much larger clone lies one base from this, so it may be a read error. The rearrangement joins TRBV7-2 to TRBJ2-7, with D hard to call. CDR3 length: 14 residues. The germline V gene has CDR1 SGHTA and CDR2 FQGNSA. CDR3 loop: CASSFSSPRYDQYF. CDR3 DNA sequence: TGTGCCAGCAGCTTCTCCTCCCCCAGGTACGATCAGTACTTC.

The gene calls are TRBV2 and TRBJ2-3; D remains unclear. The CDR3 covers 14 residues. V lost 6 bases to trimming and J lost 3 bases, with 13 bases between them. Per the germline V gene, CDR1 is SNHLY and CDR2 is FYNNEI. DNA of the CDR3: TGTGCCAGCAGAGGGAAGGCCCTGACAGATACGCAGTATTTT. Encoded protein: CASRGKALTDTQYF.

A few counts support this clonotype. The chain combines TRBV6-4 with TRBJ2-3, with D possibly TRBD2 on 5 matching bases. Between the trimmed V and J ends, which lost 2 bases and 1 base, there was a span of 16 bases. Per germline, CDR1 MRHNA and CDR2 SNTAGT. CDR3 length equals 17 residues. CDR3 nucleotide sequence: TGTGCCAGCAGTGACGGCGAGGCGGGCTTCGGCACAGATACGCAGTATTTT. This gives the protein CASSDGEAGFGTDTQYF.

On this clonotype itself: The missing conserved phenylalanine or tryptophan at the end of this CDR3 makes a read error likely. The genes are TRBV28 and TRBJ2-7; no definite D call. V was shortened by 6 bases and J by 0 bases, with 12 bases between the two germline ends. This CDR3 spans 14 amino acids. Per germline, CDR1 MDHEN and CDR2 SYDVKM. CDR3 nucleotide sequence: TGTGCCAGCAGGGCGAGCAGGACCTCCTACGAGCAGTACCTC. As protein: CASRASRTSYEQYL.

V gene TRBV4-1 combines with J gene TRBJ1-2; D is possibly TRBD1 (6 bases). The CDR3 totals 17 residues. The germline V and J ends were trimmed by 4 bases and 4 bases, with 22 bases remaining between them. CDR1 MGHRA and CDR2 YSYEKL come from the germline V gene. The CDR3 DNA reads TGCGCCAGCAGCCTCGCGAAAGGAGGGGGGTCAGTCTATGGCTACACCTTC. It is translated as CASSLAKGGGSVYGYTF.